These T cell receptor beta chains were read from a single sample in a study of follicular helper T cells after annual influenza vaccination. Sequenced by immunoSEQ multiplex PCR; TCRdb stores in-frame clones only, minus some. Of approximately 30,000 clones listed, roughly 80% are singletons. The input for sequencing was CXCR5+ CD38- circulating T follicular helper cells from blood, taken on the day of influenza vaccination. The receptors stem from an adult who received the influenza vaccine. CDR3s include the opening cysteine and the closing phenylalanine or tryptophan. Fields, in order: clone size, J gene, D gene, V gene, CDR3 protein, CDR3 DNA. A D gene is named only where the DNA matches it firmly. Size tells how often a clone was seen (once, few, many) or the class of an expanded clone, and some rows leave it out.

size: -
J: TRBJ2-7
D: -
V: TRBV21-1
CDR3: CASSKGGQGSYEQYF
DNA: TGTGCCAGCAGCAAAGGTGGACAGGGCTCCTACGAGCAGTACTTC

size: few
J: TRBJ1-1
D: -
V: TRBV7-9
CDR3: CASSQSLRANTEAFF
DNA: TGTGCCAGCAGCCAGTCTCTGAGGGCGAACACTGAAGCTTTCTTT

size: -
J: TRBJ1-1
D: -
V: TRBV7-9
CDR3: CASSFAGEAFF
DNA: TGTGCCAGCAGCTTCGCGGGTGAAGCTTTCTTT

size: once
J: TRBJ2-4
D: TRBD1
V: TRBV7-9
CDR3: CASTQGAGQNIQYF
DNA: TGTGCCAGCACCCAGGGGGCAGGGCAAAACATTCAGTACTTC

size: -
J: TRBJ2-3
D: TRBD2
V: TRBV6-4
CDR3: CASSELAGPGTQYF
DNA: TGTGCCAGCAGTGAGCTAGCGGGGCCAGGTACGCAGTATTTT

size: -
J: TRBJ1-2
D: TRBD1
V: TRBV10-3
CDR3: CAISVVGQSTYGYTF
DNA: TGTGCCATCAGTGTTGTGGGACAGAGCACCTATGGCTACACCTTC

size: -
J: TRBJ2-3
D: TRBD2
V: TRBV6-5
CDR3: CASSYTTSADTQYF
DNA: TGTGCCAGCAGTTACACGACTAGCGCAGATACGCAGTATTTT

size: -
J: TRBJ1-6
D: TRBD1
V: TRBV9
CDR3: CASSVASRDRENSPLHF
DNA: TGTGCCAGCAGCGTAGCGAGCCGAGACAGGGAGAATTCACCCCTCCACTTT

size: -
J: TRBJ2-1
D: TRBD2
V: TRBV5-1
CDR3: CASSGRGGSEQFF
DNA: TGCGCCAGCAGCGGTCGGGGGGGGAGTGAGCAGTTCTTC

size: once
J: TRBJ2-2
D: TRBD1
V: TRBV18
CDR3: CASSPRDRGTGELFF
DNA: TGTGCCAGCTCCCCAAGGGACAGGGGCACCGGGGAGCTGTTTTTT

size: -
J: TRBJ2-7
D: -
V: TRBV28
CDR3: CASSLGGGGYEQYF
DNA: TGTGCCAGCAGTTTGGGGGGAGGGGGCTACGAGCAGTACTTC

size: -
J: TRBJ1-2
D: TRBD1
V: TRBV5-6
CDR3: CASSLGQGWNYGYTF
DNA: TGTGCCAGCAGCTTGGGACAGGGGTGGAACTATGGCTACACCTTC

size: -
J: TRBJ1-2
D: -
V: TRBV19
CDR3: CASSIGPQRDYGYTF
DNA: TGTGCCAGTAGTATTGGTCCGCAGAGGGACTATGGCTACACCTTC

size: -
J: TRBJ2-1
D: TRBD2
V: TRBV15
CDR3: CATSSTSGSYNEQFF
DNA: TGTGCCACCAGCAGTACTAGCGGGAGCTACAATGAGCAGTTCTTC

size: -
J: TRBJ1-2
D: -
V: TRBV18
CDR3: CASSPDGAGANYGYTF
DNA: TGTGCCAGCTCACCAGACGGCGCGGGGGCTAACTATGGCTACACCTTC

size: -
J: TRBJ2-2
D: -
V: TRBV5-1
CDR3: CASSFNAQNTGELFF
DNA: TGCGCCAGCAGCTTTAATGCACAGAACACCGGGGAGCTGTTTTTT

size: -
J: TRBJ2-2
D: -
V: TRBV11-2
CDR3: CASSLAGSPGELFF
DNA: TGTGCCAGCAGCTTAGCCGGGTCTCCCGGGGAGCTGTTTTTT

size: -
J: TRBJ2-3
D: -
V: TRBV5-1
CDR3: CASSLGRGDTQYF
DNA: TGCGCCAGCAGCTTGGGTCGGGGGGATACGCAGTATTTT

size: -
J: TRBJ2-2
D: -
V: TRBV7-9
CDR3: CASSFLASGTGELFF
DNA: TGTGCCAGCAGCTTCTTAGCCTCCGGGACCGGGGAGCTGTTTTTT

size: -
J: TRBJ2-5
D: TRBD2
V: TRBV6-6
CDR3: CASSYGLAGQETQYF
DNA: TGTGCCAGCAGTTACGGACTAGCGGGACAAGAGACCCAGTACTTC

size: few
J: TRBJ2-3
D: -
V: TRBV10-3
CDR3: CATQVLSTDTQYF
DNA: TGTGCCACCCAGGTCCTTTCCACAGATACGCAGTATTTT

size: -
J: TRBJ2-7
D: TRBD1
V: TRBV7-2
CDR3: CASSGQGSSYEQYF
DNA: TGTGCCAGCAGTGGACAGGGGAGCTCCTACGAGCAGTACTTC